This T cell receptor beta chain emerged from a study of OX40 agonist ivuxolimab in advanced cancers. For the study at large: Patients received ivuxolimab, an agonistic anti-OX40 (CD134) antibody.

A remark on this clone: The antigen remains undetermined.

The table came from immunoSEQ multiplex PCR; TCRdb's copy has only in-frame clones and leaves some out. The repertoire has approximately 40,000 clones, 83% of them found once; the top ten carry roughly 20%. The CDR3 has 15 residues. V was shortened by 3 bases and J by 0 bases, with 9 bases between the two germline ends. From germline, CDR1 is SEHNR and CDR2 FQNEAQ (reference sequence). The study, taken as a whole, reports: In the 0.1 to 3.0 mg/kg range, CD4+ and CD8+ blood T cells had expanded clonally by week 6. The study found that CD8+ T cells averaged more expanded clones than CD4+.

The chain links TRBV7-9 to TRBJ1-3; D possibly corresponds to TRBD1 (5 bases). This receptor was obtained from an adult with an advanced solid tumor such as melanoma, head and neck, liver or kidney cancer. Source: CD4+ or CD8+ T cells sorted from blood, taken in a trial of the OX40 agonist ivuxolimab. The CDR3 reads CASSLPGYSGNTIYF. The CDR3 DNA sequence: TGTGCCAGCAGCTTGCCAGGGTACTCTGGAAACACCATATATTTT.